This T cell receptor (beta chain) is drawn from a study of cytomegalovirus exposure and HLA in healthy donors. With regard to this clone: Its specificity is not known.

The primer mix had 60 Vbeta and 13 Jbeta primers. Here immunoSEQ multiplex PCR was the method, and the copy in TCRdb shows in-frame clones only, minus some. This sample carries a few hundred thousand clones, 80% of them seen once, and the ten largest clones take about 0.29%. Study results and limitations: In an earlier analysis, in some 500 donors, most V segments appeared productive either ~87% or ~30% of the time. TCR beta chains numbering roughly 150 were designated cytomegalovirus-associated. A missense variant in DCLRE1C was later tied to TCR beta V- and J-gene trimming. Sequencing depth roughly uniform across donors was assumed in presence/absence analyses.

The CDR3 extends over 15 amino acids. V trimming: 4 bases; J trimming: 5 bases; junction bases outside the gene matches: 10. Germline CDR1 reads PRHDT; CDR2 reads FYEKMQ (reference sequence). This TCR came from a girl aged 2-10 years in good health and CMV-seronegative. J is TRBJ1-2 and V is TRBV13, with 7 bases fitting TRBD1. Sequencing used PBMCs. This CDR3 is CASSYQGQAGYGYTF. CDR3 DNA: TGTGCCAGCAGCTACCAAGGACAGGCGGGGTATGGCTACACCTTC. The whole variable domain, remainder taken from reference TRBV13 and TRBJ1-2, is AAGVIQSPRHLIKEKRETATLKCYPIPRHDTVYWYQQGPGQDPQFLISFYEKMQSDKGSIPDRFSAQQFSDYHSELNMSSLELGDSALYFCASSYQGQAGYGYTFGSGTRLTVV.